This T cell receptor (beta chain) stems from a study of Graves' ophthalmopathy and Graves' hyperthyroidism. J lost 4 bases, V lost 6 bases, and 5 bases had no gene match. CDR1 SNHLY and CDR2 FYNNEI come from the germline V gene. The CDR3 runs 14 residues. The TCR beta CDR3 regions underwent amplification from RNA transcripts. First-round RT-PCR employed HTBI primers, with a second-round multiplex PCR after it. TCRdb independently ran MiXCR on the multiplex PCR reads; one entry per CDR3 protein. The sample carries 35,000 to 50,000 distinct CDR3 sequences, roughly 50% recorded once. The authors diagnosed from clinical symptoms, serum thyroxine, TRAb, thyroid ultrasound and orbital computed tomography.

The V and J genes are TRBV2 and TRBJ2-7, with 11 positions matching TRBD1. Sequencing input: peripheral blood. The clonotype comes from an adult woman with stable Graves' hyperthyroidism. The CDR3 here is CASSKGQGVYEQYF. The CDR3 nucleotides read TGTGCCAGCAGCAAGGGACAGGGGGTGTACGAGCAGTACTTC.